Listed here are 17 T cell receptor beta chains from one sample, sequenced in a study of T cells in Graves' hyperthyroidism and ophthalmopathy. RNA transcripts provided the source from which TCR beta CDR3 regions were amplified. First-round RT-PCR targeting the TCR CDR3 was performed with the HTBI primer set. MiXCR, run by TCRdb on the multiplex PCR reads, gives a single entry per CDR3 protein. The data show some 560,000 distinct CDR3 sequences, 14% seen once. The sample consisted of blood. Receptor source: a woman aged 40 to 49 with Graves' hyperthyroidism.

This clonotype was found a few times. V is TRBV24-1 and J is TRBJ2-1; 7 bases match TRBD2. Looked up from germline, CDR1 is KGHDR and CDR2 is SFDVKD. The CDR3 extends over 16 amino acids. Trimming at V came to 7 bases and at J to 7 bases, leaving 15 bases not matched to a gene. CDR3 residues: CATSLIREACKNEQFF. The CDR3 region has the DNA TGTGCCACCAGCCTAATTCGGGAGGCCTGTAAAAATGAGCAGTTCTTC.

This clonotype was found many times. The gene calls are TRBV5-8 and TRBJ2-7, with 10 bases lining up with TRBD2. The ends lost 4 bases at V and 3 bases at J; junction bases unmatched: 16. The CDR3 consists of 18 residues. The germline CDR1 and CDR2 sequences are SGHTS and YDEGEE. CDR3 in DNA: TGTGCCAGCAGCGGGAGTGGGACAGGAGGACTAGCGGACTACGAGCAGTACTTC. This encodes CASSGSGTGGLADYEQYF.

This clonotype was detected ten times or more. CDR3 sequence (DNA): TGTGCCAGCAGTTTCGGGACTAGGGCGGAGACCCAGTACTTC. This codes for CASSFGTRAETQYF. This chain links TRBV27 with TRBJ2-5; 8 bases line up with TRBD2. The CDR3 runs to 14 residues. J was trimmed by 5 bases and V by 3 bases; bases with no gene match: 5. Per germline, CDR1 MNHEY and CDR2 SMNVEV (reference sequence).

This clonotype was observed a few times. CDR3 amino acids: CSARVSTLNTEAFF. CDR3 sequence (DNA): TGCAGTGCTAGAGTATCGACGCTGAACACTGAAGCTTTCTTT. V usage is TRBV20-1 and J usage is TRBJ1-1; unclear D gene. The germline V and J ends were trimmed by 1 base and 0 bases, with 9 bases remaining between them. Germline CDR1 and CDR2: DFQATT and SNEGSKA (reference sequence). The CDR3 is made up of 14 amino acids.

The rearrangement links TRBV20-1 to TRBJ2-1; TRBD2 matches at 8 bases. V gave up 6 bases and J gave up 8 bases; unmatched junction bases: 18. The CDR3 has 16 amino acids. CDR1 and CDR2 (germline): DFQATT, SNEGSKA (reference sequence). CDR3 nucleotides: TGCAGTGCCACGTTTTTGGGCGGGGGGACCCATGATGAGCAGTTCTTC. It translates to CSATFLGGGTHDEQFF.

V usage is TRBV19 and J usage is TRBJ1-6; TRBD1 agrees at 8 bases. Trimming at V came to 6 bases and at J to 6 bases, leaving 7 bases not matched to a gene. Per germline, CDR1 LNHDA and CDR2 SQIVND (reference sequence). The CDR3 covers 15 residues. This chain's CDR3 is CASSRGDRFNSPLHF. As DNA, the CDR3 is TGTGCCAGTAGCCGAGGGGACAGGTTTAATTCACCCCTCCACTTT.

This chain links TRBV6-1 with TRBJ2-7, with D perhaps TRBD2 (6 bases). Germline V gene data show CDR1 as MNHNS and CDR2 as SASEGT. The V and J ends lost 3 bases and 2 bases respectively, with 14 bases between them. The CDR3 has 15 residues. The CDR3 DNA follows: TGTGCCAGCAGTGAGGGCGGGGCTAGGACCTACGAGCAGTACTTC. It yields the protein CASSEGGARTYEQYF.

This clonotype was seen repeatedly, ten times or more. The rearrangement links TRBV7-2 to TRBJ2-2, with D perhaps TRBD1 (6 bases). Germline V lookup: CDR1 SGHTA, CDR2 FQGNSA. V lost 5 bases, J lost 3 bases, and 13 bases lay in between. The CDR3 runs to 15 residues. CDR3 sequence (DNA): TGTGCCAGCAGCACTGAGCAGGGGTACACCGGGGAGCTGTTTTTT. This codes for CASSTEQGYTGELFF.

This clonotype was seen only a few times. The chain is built from TRBV29-1 and TRBJ1-5; D is possibly TRBD1 (5 bases). V was cut by 4 bases and J by 8 bases, with 12 bases left in between. The germline V gene has CDR1 SQVTM and CDR2 ANQGSEA. The CDR3 is 12 amino acids. CDR3 region: CSVVREGEPQHF. The CDR3 bases are TGCAGCGTTGTCAGGGAAGGTGAGCCCCAGCATTTT.

This clonotype was counted many times. V and J are TRBV6-1 and TRBJ2-1; 9 bases are shared with TRBD1. V was pared by 0 bases and J by 6 bases, with 12 bases of the junction left unmatched. The CDR3 covers 18 residues. Germline CDR1 reads MNHNS; CDR2 reads SASEGT. CDR3 nucleotides: TGTGCCAGCAGTGAAGCCCTTACAGGGGGCGCTTCCCTCAATGAGCAGTTCTTC. Residues: CASSEALTGGASLNEQFF.

This clonotype was detected many times. This chain joins TRBV7-9 and TRBJ1-2; no definite D call. The germline V gene encodes CDR1 SEHNR and CDR2 FQNEAQ (reference sequence). V lost 0 bases and J lost 5, with 13 bases in between. This CDR3 contains 15 residues. This chain's CDR3 is CASSLARQAPYGYTF. CDR3 DNA: TGTGCCAGCAGCTTAGCCCGGCAGGCACCTTATGGCTACACCTTC.

The CDR3 here is CASGPGTSGTYEQYF. The CDR3 coding sequence is TGTGCTAGTGGCCCCGGGACTAGCGGAACCTACGAGCAGTACTTC. J is TRBJ2-7 and V is TRBV12-5, with 11 nucleotides matching TRBD2. The V segment lost 6 bases and the J segment 2 bases; nucleotides outside the gene matches: 6. CDR1 is LGHNT, CDR2 FRNRAP, per germline. The CDR3 consists of 15 residues.

The chain links TRBV6-1 to TRBJ1-4, with D perhaps TRBD1 (5 bases). CDR1 is MNHNS and CDR2 is SASEGT in the germline V gene. The CDR3 is made up of 18 amino acids. Between the trimmed V and J ends, which lost 0 bases and 2 bases, there was a span of 16 bases. DNA for the CDR3: TGTGCCAGCAGTGAAGCGAGGAGGGGTTCTCGCACTAATGAAAAACTGTTTTTT. It specifies CASSEARRGSRTNEKLFF.

The chain uses TRBV5-1 and TRBJ1-6; D gene unclear. CDR3 length equals 14 residues. Trimming took 2 bases from V and 9 from J, leaving 12 bases between them. Germline V gene data show CDR1 as SGHRS and CDR2 as YFSETQ. The CDR3 sequence is CASSFEFPGSPLHF. CDR3 in DNA: TGCGCCAGCAGCTTCGAGTTCCCGGGTTCACCCCTCCACTTT.

This clonotype was seen repeatedly, ten times or more. The rearrangement joins TRBV28 to TRBJ2-1; no reliable D call. Germline V gives CDR1 MDHEN, CDR2 SYDVKM. V was clipped by 5 bases and J by 0 bases, with 5 bases between them. The CDR3 is 13 amino acids. CDR3 amino acids: CASSDNSYNEQFF. The DNA of the CDR3 is TGTGCCAGCAGTGATAACTCCTACAATGAGCAGTTCTTC.

This clonotype was recorded many times. V and J are TRBV6-1 and TRBJ2-2, with TRBD1 as a possible D gene (6 bases). Trimming took 5 bases from V and 1 from J, leaving 8 bases between them. The CDR3 length is 14 residues. Germline V lookup: CDR1 MNHNS, CDR2 SASEGT. As DNA, the CDR3 is TGTGCCAGCAGTTTACAGGGGAACACCGGGGAGCTGTTTTTT. Residues: CASSLQGNTGELFF.

In DNA form, the CDR3 reads TGCAGTGCGGGAGACAGGGGGCTCGGGTATTCACCCCTCCACTTT. Its translation: CSAGDRGLGYSPLHF. V is TRBV20-1 and J is TRBJ1-6, with 10 bases identical to TRBD1. The CDR3 is 15 amino acids. CDR1 is DFQATT, CDR2 SNEGSKA, per germline (reference sequence). Unmatched junction bases numbered 10, after V lost 6 bases and J lost 8 bases.